These 6 T cell receptor beta chains were sequenced from one sample in a study of control samples from healthy donors and cancer patients. Some clones are missing from TCRdb's copy, which holds only in-frame ones; the method was immunoSEQ multiplex PCR. The sample comprises roughly 83,000 clones, around 80% of which are singletons, and around a tenth rests with the top ten. Sequenced input: blood. The receptors derive from a woman in her sixties in good health.

There are a few counts of this clone. V usage is TRBV19 and J usage is TRBJ1-1; D is unresolved. The CDR3 has 11 amino acids. The germline gives CDR1 LNHDA, CDR2 SQIVND (reference sequence). The V end lost 7 bases, the J end lost 1 base, and 4 bases lay between the germline ends. Here the CDR3 reads CASNRNTEAFF. In DNA, the CDR3 is TGTGCCAGTAACAGGAACACTGAAGCTTTCTTT.

The chain uses TRBV6-6 and TRBJ2-7, with D possibly called TRBD1 or TRBD2 (6 bases each). V dropped 5 bases and J dropped 2 bases, with 22 bases sitting between them. Germline V lookup: CDR1 MNHNY, CDR2 SVGAGI (reference sequence). The CDR3 extends over 17 amino acids. Here the CDR3 DNA reads TGTGCCAGCAGTCCTTCCTCCCGGGGGACATATACCTACGAGCAGTACTTC. Translating it yields CASSPSSRGTYTYEQYF.

The count of this clone is one. The chain is built from TRBV7-9 and TRBJ2-7; D is uncertain. The germline V gene has CDR1 SEHNR and CDR2 FQNEAQ (reference sequence). The CDR3 has 15 amino acids. V gave up 0 bases and J gave up 3 bases, with 12 bases separating them. The chain's CDR3 is CASSLAPTQNYEQYF. CDR3 sequence (DNA): TGTGCCAGCAGCTTAGCCCCCACACAGAACTACGAGCAGTACTTC. Full variable domain (remainder filled in from reference TRBV7-9 and TRBJ2-7): DTGVSQNPRHKITKRGQNVTFRCDPISEHNRLYWYRQTLGQGPEFLTYFQNEAQLEKSRLLSDRFSAERPKGSFSTLEIQRTEQGDSAMYLCASSLAPTQNYEQYFGPGTRLTVT.

The chain links TRBV3-1 (or the pseudogene TRBV3-2) to TRBJ2-7; TRBD2 matches 12 bases. V lost 3 bases, J lost 2 bases, and 2 bases stayed unmatched. This CDR3 spans 15 amino acids. The germline V gene has CDR1 LGHDT and CDR2 YNNKEL (reference sequence). CDR3 sequence: CASSQASGGAYEQYF. In DNA, the CDR3 is TGTGCCAGCAGCCAGGCTAGCGGGGGGGCCTACGAGCAGTACTTC.

This rearrangement joins TRBV19 to TRBJ2-3; D remains ambiguous. The CDR3 length is 15 residues. V lost 3 bases and J lost 3, with 13 bases in between. From germline, CDR1 is LNHDA and CDR2 SQIVND (reference sequence). CDR3: CASSIGVGSTDTQYF. The CDR3 bases are TGTGCCAGTAGTATTGGGGTAGGGTCAACAGATACGCAGTATTTT.

The V and J genes are TRBV7-9 and TRBJ1-6; D not resolved. CDR3 size: 13 residues. Trimming took off 1 base at V and 7 bases at J, with 5 bases between the two ends. Germline V gives CDR1 SEHNR, CDR2 FQNEAQ (reference sequence). The CDR3 here is CASSLVQNSPLHF. DNA for the CDR3: TGTGCCAGCAGCTTAGTGCAGAATTCACCCCTCCACTTT.